The 22 T cell receptor beta chains reported below all come from one sample, sequenced in a study of T-cell reconstitution after alpha-beta-depleted transplantation in children. TCRbeta library construction was performed incorporating unique molecular identifiers. A single record per CDR3 protein comes from TCRdb applying MiXCR to the PCR reads. The repertoire includes about 240,000 distinct CDR3 sequences, 20% to 30% of them detected once, and about 2.6% sits in the top ten. The specimen comprised PBMCs, sampled before TCRalphabeta/CD19-depleted stem cell transplant. The source is a girl aged 2 to 9 with Fanconi anemia, due to receive a stem cell transplant.

Ten or more counts support this clonotype. The chain recombines TRBV20-1 with TRBJ2-3, with 8 bases lining up with TRBD2. Looked up from germline, CDR1 is DFQATT and CDR2 is SNEGSKA (reference sequence). The CDR3 spans 17 residues. V was pared by 1 base and J by 4 bases, with 13 bases of the junction left unmatched. CDR3: CSARVAGGTGGSDTQYF. The CDR3 coding sequence is TGCAGTGCTAGAGTCGCGGGGGGCACTGGGGGCTCAGATACGCAGTATTTT.

In this sample, this clonotype turned up many times. This sequence joins TRBV20-1 and TRBJ2-3; 7 bases map to TRBD1. Germline V gene lookup returns CDR1 DFQATT and CDR2 SNEGSKA (reference sequence). This CDR3 has 14 amino acids. V lost 6 bases to trimming and J lost 4 bases; unmatched junction nucleotides: 10. CDR3 loop: CSASPTGQPDTQYF. CDR3 bases: TGCAGTGCATCACCGACAGGGCAGCCAGATACGCAGTATTTT.

This clonotype was found many times. The rearrangement uses TRBV12-3 or TRBV12-4 and TRBJ2-5; possibly TRBD2 for D (6 bases). This CDR3 contains 17 residues. Trimming took 6 bases from V and 1 from J, leaving 21 bases between them. The DNA for the CDR3 is TGTGCCAGCAGCGCGAGGACGGGAGTCCCATTCCAAGAGACCCAGTACTTC. This gives the protein CASSARTGVPFQETQYF.

The table lists this clonotype with a few counts. This chain joins TRBV20-1 and TRBJ2-7; TRBD1 or TRBD2 may be the D gene (5 bases each). Germline CDR1 DFQATT, CDR2 SNEGSKA (reference sequence). Trimming stripped 0 bases from V and 1 base from J, with 10 bases between. There are 14 residues in the CDR3. CDR3 protein: CSARDLGVSYEQYF. Here the CDR3 DNA reads TGCAGTGCTAGAGATCTGGGGGTTTCCTACGAGCAGTACTTC.

This clonotype was seen more than once but under ten times. The chain couples TRBV4-2 to TRBJ1-5; D is uncertain. In germline, CDR1 is LGHNA, CDR2 YNFKEQ. This CDR3 contains 15 residues. Trimming took off 4 bases at V and 1 base at J, with 11 bases between the two ends. CDR3 amino acids: CASSRYDRSNQPQHF. The CDR3 coding sequence is TGTGCCAGCAGCCGATACGACCGAAGCAATCAGCCCCAGCATTTT.

The chain links TRBV5-1 to TRBJ2-4, with 9 bases lining up with TRBD1. Losses at the gene ends were 0 bases for V and 9 bases for J; bases not matched to a gene: 7. The CDR3 is made up of 15 amino acids. Germline lookup yields CDR1 SGHRS and CDR2 YFSETQ. The CDR3 reads CASSLVPGQGGIQYF. CDR3 DNA sequence: TGCGCCAGCAGCTTGGTCCCGGGACAGGGAGGCATTCAGTACTTC.

For this clonotype: At one end the junction does not follow the germline gene, possibly because of a read error. This sequence joins TRBV5-1 and TRBJ2-1, with D maybe TRBD1 (5 bases). This CDR3 is built from 16 residues. The germline CDR1 and CDR2 sequences are SGHRS and YFSETQ. This CDR3 reads CASSPPRGISNNEQFF. CDR3 DNA: TGCGCCAGCAGCCCACCAAGGGGTATTAGTAACAACGAGCAGTTCTTC. Using reference TRBV5-1 and TRBJ2-1 for the parts outside the CDR3, the full variable domain is KAGVTQTPRYLIKTRGQQVTLSCSPISGHRSVSWYQQTPGQGLQFLFEYFSETQRNKGNFPGRFSGRQFSNSRSEMNVSTLELGDSALYLCASSPPRGISNNEQFFGPGTRLTVL.

The chain joins TRBV28 to TRBJ2-3; a weak D match, TRBD2 (6 bases). The CDR3 loop spans 15 amino acids. Trimming cost V 2 bases and J 1 base, with 10 bases left between them. The germline CDR1 and CDR2 sequences are MDHEN and SYDVKM. The CDR3, as DNA: TGTGCCAGCAGTTTAACGGGAGAGGGCACAGATACGCAGTATTTT. It translates to CASSLTGEGTDTQYF.

The chain employs TRBV29-1 and TRBJ2-7; 14 nucleotides align to TRBD2. This CDR3 spans 15 amino acids. Trimming removed 6 bases from V and 2 bases from J; junction bases left unmatched: 6. In germline, CDR1 is SQVTM, CDR2 ANQGSEA. CDR3 region: CSVRGLAGGPYEQYF. The CDR3 DNA reads TGCAGCGTCCGAGGACTAGCGGGAGGACCCTACGAGCAGTACTTC.

There are many counts of this clonotype. This chain connects TRBV12-3 or TRBV12-4 to TRBJ2-7, with D tentatively TRBD2 (6 bases). The V end lost 8 bases, the J end lost 1 base, and 12 bases lay between the germline ends. The CDR3 is 13 residues long. For the CDR3, the DNA is TGTGCCAGCTCAAACGGGGGATCCTACGAGCAGTACTTC. Translated, it gives CASSNGGSYEQYF.

The table lists this clonotype with many counts. The V call is TRBV28, the J call TRBJ2-7; TRBD1 matches at 7 bases. The CDR3 length is 12 residues. From germline, CDR1 is MDHEN and CDR2 SYDVKM. V gave up 6 bases and J gave up 3 bases; unmatched junction bases: 2. The CDR3 here is CASRQGRYEQYF. The CDR3 nucleotides are TGTGCCAGCAGACAGGGGCGCTACGAGCAGTACTTC.

The chain recombines TRBV2 with TRBJ1-1; D may be TRBD1 (5 bases). The CDR3 length is 15 residues. Trimming removed 3 bases at V and 1 base at J, with 12 bases between. Germline values: CDR1 SNHLY, CDR2 FYNNEI. CDR3 sequence: CASSDGRRGNTEAFF. The CDR3 DNA sequence: TGTGCCAGCAGTGACGGCCGGAGGGGGAACACTGAAGCTTTCTTT.

The table lists this clonotype with a few counts. This sequence joins TRBV29-1 and TRBJ2-3, with D unresolved. This CDR3 is 11 amino acids long. V lost 4 bases and J 4 bases, leaving 6 bases between the germline ends. CDR1 is SQVTM and CDR2 is ANQGSEA in the germline V gene. In DNA form, the CDR3 reads TGCAGCGTTGGCATAGCAGATACGCAGTATTTT. The encoded protein is CSVGIADTQYF.

This clonotype was seen repeatedly, ten times or more. This chain links TRBV6-5 with TRBJ2-5; possible D gene TRBD2, 5 bases. This CDR3 has 16 amino acids. The V end was cut by 1 base, the J end by 5 bases, with 17 bases between. Germline assignment: CDR1 MNHEY and CDR2 SVGAGI. CDR3 sequence: CASSYYAVGVGETQYF. Here the CDR3 DNA reads TGTGCCAGCAGTTACTACGCGGTGGGAGTAGGGGAGACCCAGTACTTC.

The chain combines TRBV11-2 with TRBJ2-3; D unclear. Per the germline V gene, CDR1 is SGHAT and CDR2 is FQNNGV. The CDR3 extends over 15 amino acids. The V and J ends lost 0 bases and 1 base respectively, with 8 bases between them. The CDR3 is CASSLDGVGTDTQYF. CDR3 DNA sequence: TGTGCCAGCAGCTTAGATGGGGTCGGCACAGATACGCAGTATTTT.

CDR3 sequence: CASSYLGGLEFF. CDR3 DNA: TGTGCCAGCAGTTACCTAGGCGGGCTGGAGTTCTTC. The rearrangement links TRBV6-5 to TRBJ2-1; D possibly corresponds to TRBD2 (5 bases). The germline V and J ends were trimmed by 2 bases and 14 bases, with 13 bases remaining between them. CDR3 length equals 12 residues. Germline loops: CDR1 MNHEY, CDR2 SVGAGI.

J is TRBJ2-5 and V is TRBV27; 7 bases align to TRBD2. The V segment lost 1 base and the J segment 5 bases; nucleotides outside the gene matches: 1. The germline gives CDR1 MNHEY, CDR2 SMNVEV (reference sequence). This CDR3 comprises 13 residues. CDR3 nucleotide sequence: TGTGCCAGCAGTTTATTGCGGGAGGAGACCCAGTACTTC. As protein: CASSLLREETQYF.

This clonotype was picked up a small number of times. The chain recombines TRBV20-1 with TRBJ2-3; 9 bases are a match to TRBD2. The CDR3 is made up of 16 amino acids. Germline V gives CDR1 DFQATT, CDR2 SNEGSKA (reference sequence). Trimming at V came to 1 base and at J to 1 base, leaving 6 bases not matched to a gene. The CDR3 bases are TGCAGTGCTAGAGCCAGAAGACTAGCGGGCACAGATACGCAGTATTTT. Residues: CSARARRLAGTDTQYF.

This chain joins TRBV29-1 and TRBJ2-1, with D tentatively TRBD1 or TRBD2 (5 bases each). The CDR3 contains 13 residues. The germline gives CDR1 SQVTM, CDR2 ANQGSEA. V gave up 7 bases and J gave up 5 bases, with 15 bases separating them. CDR3 protein: CSARGRYNNEQFF. Written as DNA, the CDR3 is TGCAGCGCGAGGGGACGGTACAACAATGAGCAGTTCTTC.

This clonotype came up many times. The gene calls are TRBV12-3 or TRBV12-4 and TRBJ2-1; 9 nucleotides match TRBD1. Trimming at V came to 3 bases and at J to 2 bases, leaving 5 bases not matched to a gene. This CDR3 has 16 residues. CDR3 in amino acids: CASSLLWDRAYNEQFF. CDR3 nucleotides: TGTGCCAGCAGTTTGTTATGGGACAGGGCCTACAATGAGCAGTTCTTC.

The CDR3 sequence: CSVGTGLNTGELFF. The CDR3 coding sequence is TGCAGCGTGGGGACAGGGTTGAACACCGGGGAGCTGTTTTTT. This chain connects TRBV29-1 to TRBJ2-2; 9 bases agree with TRBD1. Germline CDR1 and CDR2: SQVTM and ANQGSEA. The CDR3 runs 14 residues. V lost 6 bases and J lost 1; bases outside the gene matches: 3.

There are many counts of this clonotype. The chain combines TRBV12-3 or TRBV12-4 with TRBJ2-7; 9 bases align to TRBD1. This CDR3 has 15 amino acids. The V segment lost 1 base and the J segment 3 bases; nucleotides outside the gene matches: 4. CDR3 sequence (DNA): TGTGCCAGCAGTTTAGGAGCGACAGGGGGCTACGAGCAGTACTTC. Amino acid sequence: CASSLGATGGYEQYF.